The next 21 T cell receptor beta chains were all read from a single sample in a study of blood T cell repertoires in COVID-19. The protocol was immunoSEQ multiplex PCR, while the TCRdb copy is restricted to in-frame clones and leaves out a portion. This table holds 250,000 to 300,000 clones, about nine tenths found once. The source material was peripheral blood. Receptors originate from a young woman with COVID-19, enrolled during active disease.

This chain links TRBV18 with TRBJ1-2; D perhaps matches TRBD1 (5 bases). The germline V and J ends were trimmed by 3 bases and 4 bases, with 9 bases remaining between them. Germline V gene sequence: CDR1 KGHSH, CDR2 LQKENI. This CDR3 has 13 residues. CDR3 nucleotides: TGTGCCAGCTCACCGGGGGGGAGCTATGGCTACACCTTC. Its translation: CASSPGGSYGYTF.

This clone was detected only once. The chain uses TRBV4-1 and TRBJ2-7; D uncertain. The CDR3 is 13 amino acids. The germline gives CDR1 MGHRA, CDR2 YSYEKL. With 4 bases removed from V and 3 bases from J, the gap between germline ends came to 10 bases. In DNA, the CDR3 is TGCGCCAGCAGCCCAGCAACAGACTACGAGCAGTACTTC. This codes for CASSPATDYEQYF.

The V gene is TRBV5-4, the J gene TRBJ2-4; 7 bases are shared with TRBD1. Germline V lookup: CDR1 SGHNT, CDR2 YYREEE (reference sequence). This CDR3 is 14 amino acids long. The J segment lost 3 bases and the V segment lost 4 bases, leaving 4 bases of the junction unmatched. The CDR3 sequence: CASSQQGLKNIQYF. In DNA form, the CDR3 reads TGTGCCAGCAGCCAACAGGGGCTCAAAAACATTCAGTACTTC.

As DNA, the CDR3 is TGTGCCAGCAGCTTAAGGGGGTTCGGGGAAAAACTGTTTTTT. This sequence encodes CASSLRGFGEKLFF. The gene calls are TRBV5-5 and TRBJ1-4; a weak D match, TRBD1 (6 bases). Germline V gives CDR1 SGHKS, CDR2 YYEKEE (reference sequence). Trimming removed 2 bases from V and 8 bases from J, with 13 bases in between. The CDR3 contains 14 residues.

This clone was seen only once. The rearrangement links TRBV5-4 to TRBJ1-2; weak D call: TRBD1 (6 bases). Germline V CDR1 and CDR2: SGHNT, YYREEE (reference sequence). Trimming took off 4 bases at V and 0 bases at J, with 7 bases between the two ends. The CDR3 contains 13 residues. CDR3 nucleotides: TGTGCCAGCAGCCGGGACACTAACTATGGCTACACCTTC. Protein: CASSRDTNYGYTF. Looking up the rest from reference TRBV5-4 and TRBJ1-2 gives the full variable domain: ETGVTQSPTHLIKTRGQQVTLRCSSQSGHNTVSWYQQALGQGPQFIFQYYREEENGRGNFPPRFSGLQFPNYSSELNVNALELDDSALYLCASSRDTNYGYTFGSGTRLTVV.

The chain couples TRBV28 to TRBJ2-5; D remains ambiguous. V gave up 7 bases and J gave up 3 bases, with 12 bases separating them. Germline CDR1 reads MDHEN; CDR2 reads SYDVKM. CDR3 size: 13 residues. The CDR3: CASTNTIKETQYF. CDR3 bases: TGTGCCAGCACGAACACAATCAAAGAGACCCAGTACTTC.

The genes are TRBV7-9 and TRBJ1-1; a possible D gene is TRBD1 (6 bases). The CDR3 has 14 residues. Germline CDR1 is SEHNR and CDR2 is FQNEAQ (reference sequence). The V gene lost 0 bases and the J gene lost 3 bases, with 8 bases spanning the gap. CDR3 protein: CASSLANRDTEAFF. In DNA, the CDR3 is TGTGCCAGCAGCTTAGCGAACAGGGACACTGAAGCTTTCTTT.

The chain is built from TRBV7-2 and TRBJ2-1; D unclear. Germline loops: CDR1 SGHTA, CDR2 FQGNSA. The CDR3 has 12 residues. The V gene lost 5 bases and the J gene lost 10 bases, with 12 bases spanning the gap. The CDR3 protein is CASSPAVREQFF. For the CDR3, the DNA is TGTGCCAGCAGCCCCGCCGTCAGGGAGCAGTTCTTC.

J is TRBJ1-2 and V is TRBV4-1, with D maybe TRBD1 (5 bases). CDR1 MGHRA and CDR2 YSYEKL come from the germline V gene. The V and J ends lost 5 bases and 4 bases respectively, with 14 bases between them. The CDR3 extends over 14 amino acids. CDR3 DNA sequence: TGCGCCAGCAGCAATCCCGGACATATCTATGGCTACACCTTC. Translated, it gives CASSNPGHIYGYTF.

The chain is built from TRBV5-4 and TRBJ1-1; 8 nucleotides match TRBD1. CDR1 is SGHNT, CDR2 YYREEE, per germline (reference sequence). Trimming at V came to 2 bases and at J to 4 bases, leaving 7 bases not matched to a gene. This CDR3 has 15 amino acids. CDR3 residues: CASSFPGGMSTEAFF. The CDR3 region has the DNA TGTGCCAGCAGCTTCCCAGGGGGCATGAGCACTGAAGCTTTCTTT.

This chain links TRBV6-2 or TRBV6-3 with TRBJ2-1, with a tentative D call TRBD2 (7 bases). This CDR3 has 14 amino acids. Germline V gene lookup returns CDR1 MNHEY and CDR2 SVGEGT. Trimming removed 2 bases at V and 12 bases at J, with 17 bases between. CDR3 DNA: TGTGCCAGCAGTTACGCAGGGGCGGGGGCCCCGCAGTTCTTC. Its translation: CASSYAGAGAPQFF.

The chain uses TRBV7-8 and TRBJ1-5; 9 bases are a match to TRBD1. From germline, CDR1 is SGHVS and CDR2 FQNEAQ. CDR3 size: 15 residues. J lost 8 bases, V lost 1 base, and 6 bases had no gene match. The CDR3 loop is CASSLGGDRVKPQHF. The CDR3, as DNA: TGTGCCAGCAGCTTAGGGGGGGACAGGGTGAAGCCCCAGCATTTT.

The rearrangement uses TRBV5-8 and TRBJ2-1; possible D gene TRBD2, 6 bases. V lost 3 bases, J lost 7 bases, and 14 bases lay in between. CDR1 is SGHTS and CDR2 is YDEGEE in the germline V gene. The CDR3 sequence is 14 residues long. The CDR3 loop reads CASSSLAGMNEQFF. The CDR3 DNA is TGTGCCAGCAGCTCCCTCGCGGGGATGAATGAGCAGTTCTTC.

This clone was recorded once. Here the CDR3 reads CSASRRGGPETQYF. CDR3 in DNA: TGCAGTGCTAGTAGGCGGGGGGGCCCGGAGACCCAGTACTTC. J is TRBJ2-5 and V is TRBV20-1, with 9 bases aligning to TRBD2. Germline values: CDR1 DFQATT, CDR2 SNEGSKA (reference sequence). CDR3 size: 14 residues. The V and J ends lost 3 bases and 5 bases, in that order; junction bases with no gene match: 7.

The genes are TRBV2 and TRBJ2-2; weak D call: TRBD2 (7 bases). CDR1 SNHLY and CDR2 FYNNEI come from the germline V gene. V lost 8 bases, J lost 6 bases, and 10 bases lay in between. This CDR3 has 12 amino acids. CDR3 sequence reads: CASAGGPGELFF. DNA of the CDR3: TGTGCCAGCGCCGGGGGGCCCGGGGAGCTGTTTTTT.

The J gene is TRBJ2-7, the V gene TRBV12-5, with 11 bases lining up with TRBD2. CDR1 and CDR2 from the germline V gene are LGHNT and FRNRAP. The length of the CDR3 is 19 residues. J lost 0 bases, V lost 3 bases, and 13 bases had no gene match. For the CDR3, the DNA is TGTGCTAGTGGTTTTAGGTCGGCGCTAGCGGGGGGAAACTCCTACGAGCAGTACTTC. It yields the protein CASGFRSALAGGNSYEQYF.

This rearrangement joins TRBV19 to TRBJ1-3; TRBD1 aligns across 7 bases. In germline, CDR1 is LNHDA, CDR2 SQIVND (reference sequence). The CDR3 extends over 16 amino acids. J lost 0 bases, V lost 9 bases, and 11 bases had no gene match. The CDR3 loop is CASRLQGTVSGNTIYF. The CDR3 region has the DNA TGTGCCAGCAGACTACAGGGGACCGTCTCTGGAAACACCATATATTTT.

The J gene is TRBJ1-1, the V gene TRBV27; D possibly corresponds to TRBD1 (5 bases). Between the trimmed V and J ends, which lost 5 bases and 1 base, there was a span of 17 bases. The CDR3 sequence is 16 residues long. CDR1 is MNHEY and CDR2 is SMNVEV in the germline V gene (reference sequence). Written as DNA, the CDR3 is TGTGCCAGCAGTCCCAGGGCCGCGATGGGGAACACTGAAGCTTTCTTT. It specifies CASSPRAAMGNTEAFF.

V and J are TRBV6-1 and TRBJ2-1; 9 nucleotides agree with TRBD1. The CDR3 contains 16 residues. V gave up 2 bases and J gave up 1 base; unmatched junction bases: 3. Germline CDR1 reads MNHNS; CDR2 reads SASEGT. The CDR3 coding sequence is TGTGCCAGCAGTGAATGGGGACAGGGATCCTACAATGAGCAGTTCTTC. Translated, it gives CASSEWGQGSYNEQFF.

J is TRBJ1-2 and V is TRBV14, with a tentative D call TRBD1 (5 bases). The CDR3 covers 16 residues. Germline loops: CDR1 SGHDN, CDR2 FVKESK. V was shortened by 4 bases and J by 8 bases, with 23 bases between the two germline ends. The DNA of the CDR3 is TGTGCCAGCAGCCGCGTCCAGGGTGCCTCGGTTGAGGGCTACACCTTC. Encoded protein: CASSRVQGASVEGYTF. The whole variable domain, filled in from reference TRBV14 and TRBJ1-2, reads EAGVTQFPSHSVIEKGQTVTLRCDPISGHDNLYWYRRVMGKEIKFLLHFVKESKQDESGMPNNRFLAERTGGTYSTLKVQPAELEDSGVYFCASSRVQGASVEGYTFGSGTRLTVV.

The rearrangement links TRBV9 to TRBJ2-2; D perhaps matches TRBD2 (5 bases). The germline V and J ends were trimmed by 3 bases and 3 bases, with 21 bases remaining between them. Per germline, CDR1 SGDLS and CDR2 YYNGEE. The CDR3 runs to 18 residues. CDR3 loop: CASSENPQVAGHTGELFF. CDR3 coding DNA: TGTGCCAGCAGCGAAAACCCCCAGGTGGCGGGTCACACCGGGGAGCTGTTTTTT.